These 2 T cell receptor beta chains share one sample of origin, sequenced in a study of T cells in Graves' hyperthyroidism and ophthalmopathy. Template material for amplifying TCR beta CDR3 regions consisted of RNA transcripts. The HTBI set primed first-round TCR CDR3 RT-PCR. TCRdb re-derived calls from the multiplex PCR reads in MiXCR, one entry per CDR3 protein. The repertoire consists of around 580,000 distinct CDR3 sequences, with just over 45% occurring once and the leading ten covering roughly 7.7%. The sample taken for sequencing was peripheral blood or thyroid tissue (not recorded which). The receptors derive from a woman between 18 and 29 years old with Graves' hyperthyroidism.

The CDR3 protein is CASSLAAGGGETQHF. The CDR3 region has the DNA TGTGCCAGCAGCTTAGCGGCGGGAGGAGGAGAGACCCAGCATTTT. The V call is TRBV7-9, the J call TRBJ1-5; D gene unclear. Trimming removed 0 bases at V and 11 bases at J, with 17 bases between. There are 15 residues in the CDR3. The germline V gene encodes CDR1 SEHNR and CDR2 FQNEAQ (reference sequence).

In its sample, this clonotype was seen many times. This chain links TRBV15 with TRBJ1-4; D is perhaps TRBD1 (6 bases). CDR1 and CDR2 from the germline V gene are LNHNV and YYDKDF (reference sequence). The V gene lost 5 bases and the J gene lost 8 bases, with 21 bases spanning the gap. CDR3 length: 16 residues. The CDR3 is CATSEPTLGGREKLFF. CDR3 nucleotides: TGTGCCACCAGCGAACCGACCCTAGGGGGGAGGGAAAAACTGTTTTTT. Complete variable domain (other parts from reference TRBV15 and TRBJ1-4): DAMVIQNPRYQVTQFGKPVTLSCSQTLNHNVMYWYQQKSSQAPKLLFHYYDKDFNNEADTPDNFQSRRPNTSFCFLDIRSPGLGDTAMYLCATSEPTLGGREKLFFGSGTQLSVL.